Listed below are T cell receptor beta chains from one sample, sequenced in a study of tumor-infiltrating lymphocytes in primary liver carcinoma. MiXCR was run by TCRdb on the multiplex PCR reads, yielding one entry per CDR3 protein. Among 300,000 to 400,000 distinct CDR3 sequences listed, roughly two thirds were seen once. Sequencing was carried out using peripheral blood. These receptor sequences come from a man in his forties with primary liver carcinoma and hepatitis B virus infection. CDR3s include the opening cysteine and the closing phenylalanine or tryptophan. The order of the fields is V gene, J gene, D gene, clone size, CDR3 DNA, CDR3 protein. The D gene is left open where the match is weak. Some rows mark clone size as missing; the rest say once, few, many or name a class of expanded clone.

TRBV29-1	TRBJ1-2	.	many	TGCAGCGTTGAAGGACCCCAGAACTATGGCTACACCTTC	CSVEGPQNYGYTF
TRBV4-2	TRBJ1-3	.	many	TGTGCCAGCAGCCAAAAACAGGGTGAAAGCTCTGGAAACACCATATATTTT	CASSQKQGESSGNTIYF
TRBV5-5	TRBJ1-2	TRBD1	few	TGTGCCAGCAGCCAGCTGCCCGGGACAGGGGTTTATGGCTACACCTTC	CASSQLPGTGVYGYTF
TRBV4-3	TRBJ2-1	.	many	TGCGCCAGCAGCCAAGACCCTCGTTCCTACAATGAGCAGTTCTTC	CASSQDPRSYNEQFF
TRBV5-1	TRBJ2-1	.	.	TGCGCCAGCGCAGCCGGCAATGAGCAGTTCTTC	CASAAGNEQFF
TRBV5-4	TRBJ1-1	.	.	TGTGCCAGCAGCCCCGGACGGGAAGGAACTGAAGCTTTCTTT	CASSPGREGTEAFF
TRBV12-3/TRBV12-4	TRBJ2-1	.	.	TGTGCCAGCGGACATGTCTATGAGCAGTCCTTC	CASGHVYEQSF
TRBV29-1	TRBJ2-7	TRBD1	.	TGCAGCGTACAAATTACAGGGGGCGAGGGCGGGCAGTACTTC	CSVQITGGEGGQYF
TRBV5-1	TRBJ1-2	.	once	TGCGCCAGCAGCTTGCCCTCCTCAGTGGGCGATGGAGGCTACACCTTC	CASSLPSSVGDGGYTF
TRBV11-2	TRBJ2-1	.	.	TGCGCCAACAGCTTAAGGGAAGGCTCCTACAATGAGCAGTTCTTC	CANSLREGSYNEQFF
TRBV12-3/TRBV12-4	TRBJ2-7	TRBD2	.	TGTGCCAGCACCCAATTCCTCGGGAGGCAGGGTAGTTACGAGCAGTACTTC	CASTQFLGRQGSYEQYF
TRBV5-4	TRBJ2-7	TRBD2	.	TGTGCCAGCAGCTTGGGCGGGACTAGCGGCGACGAGCAGTACTTC	CASSLGGTSGDEQYF
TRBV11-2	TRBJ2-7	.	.	TGTGCCAGCAGTCCAAACTTCCGTGGACAGTACTTC	CASSPNFRGQYF
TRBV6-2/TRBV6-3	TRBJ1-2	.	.	TGTGCCAGCAGGGCGAGACCTAACTATGGCTACACCTTC	CASRARPNYGYTF
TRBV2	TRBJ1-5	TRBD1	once	TGTGCCAGCAGTGAAGGACAGGGAGGGGTTCAGCCCCAGCATTTT	CASSEGQGGVQPQHF
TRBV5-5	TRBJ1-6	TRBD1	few	TGTGCCAGCAGCTTGTGGGGACAGGGTGACTCACCCCTCCACTTT	CASSLWGQGDSPLHF
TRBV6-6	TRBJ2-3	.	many	TGTGCCAGCACCAGGGAGAGCACAGATACGCAGTATTTT	CASTRESTDTQYF
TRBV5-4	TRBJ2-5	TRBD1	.	TGTGCCAGCAGGCCTAAGGACAGGGGAGGGGAGACCCACTACTTC	CASRPKDRGGETHYF
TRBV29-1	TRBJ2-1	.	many	TGCAGCGTTGATCTTTCTAGGGCCAATACCAATGAGCAGTTCTTC	CSVDLSRANTNEQFF
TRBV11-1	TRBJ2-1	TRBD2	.	TGTGCCAGCAGCACAGCGGGAGCGGATAATGAGCAGTTCTTC	CASSTAGADNEQFF
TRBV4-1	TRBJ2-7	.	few	TGCGCCAGCAGCCAATTGTTTAAAACGGGCGAGCAGTACTTC	CASSQLFKTGEQYF
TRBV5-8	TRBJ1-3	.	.	TGTGCCAGCAGCTTGACAGGGAATGGAAACATCATATATTTT	CASSLTGNGNIIYF
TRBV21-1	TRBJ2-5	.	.	TGTGCCAGCAGCAAGAGAGTCAGGGGGCCAGAAGAGACCCAGTACTTC	CASSKRVRGPEETQYF
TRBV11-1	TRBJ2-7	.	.	TGTGCCAGCAGCATACTAGGGGACACTTTCTACGAACAGTACTTC	CASSILGDTFYEQYF
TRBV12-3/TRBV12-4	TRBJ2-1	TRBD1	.	TGTGTCAACAGCCGACAGGGTAGAGAGCAGTTCTTC	CVNSRQGREQFF
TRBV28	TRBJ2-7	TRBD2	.	TGTGCCAGCAGTCTAGCGGGACCGGAATACGAGCAGTACTTC	CASSLAGPEYEQYF
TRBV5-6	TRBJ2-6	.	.	TGTGCCAGCAGCTTGGGACAGCTCCGTCTCTCTGGGGCCAACGTCCTGACTTTC	CASSLGQLRLSGANVLTF
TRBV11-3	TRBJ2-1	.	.	TGTGCTAGCAGCTCCGCCATTTACAATAAGCAGTTCTTC	CASSSAIYNKQFF